This entry lists 32 T cell receptor beta chains sequenced from one sample in a study of blood T cell repertoires in COVID-19. Measured with immunoSEQ multiplex PCR; TCRdb has only the in-frame clones, and not every one. Among a few hundred thousand clones listed, 85% were seen once. Sample: peripheral blood. The source is a man aged 45-60 years who had recovered from COVID-19.

The V and J genes are TRBV30 and TRBJ2-7; the D gene is possibly TRBD2 (5 bases). CDR3 size: 15 residues. With 2 bases removed from V and 6 bases from J, the gap between germline ends came to 20 bases. CDR1 and CDR2 (germline): GTSNPN, SVGIG (reference sequence). The CDR3 reads CAWSPRTRTRSEQYF. The CDR3 DNA sequence: TGTGCCTGGAGTCCGCGGACTCGGACGAGATCCGAGCAGTACTTC.

V usage is TRBV9 and J usage is TRBJ2-3; tentative D call: TRBD2 (5 bases). The CDR3 covers 14 residues. V shed 1 base and J shed 3 bases, with 9 bases lying between them. CDR1 SGDLS and CDR2 YYNGEE come from the germline V gene. The DNA of the CDR3 is TGTGCCAGCAGCGTATTCGGCGGGACAGATACGCAGTATTTT. Its translation is CASSVFGGTDTQYF.

The gene calls are TRBV7-2 and TRBJ2-2; TRBD2 matches 13 bases. CDR1 and CDR2 (germline): SGHTA, FQGNSA. This CDR3 comprises 16 residues. V trimming: 5 bases; J trimming: 2 bases; junction bases outside the gene matches: 2. CDR3 bases: TGTGCCAGCAGCACTAGCGGGAGGGGTAACACCGGGGAGCTGTTTTTT. Amino acid sequence: CASSTSGRGNTGELFF.

The chain uses TRBV11-2 and TRBJ2-2; 11 bases are a match to TRBD2. V was pared by 0 bases and J by 6 bases, with 9 bases of the junction left unmatched. The CDR3 is made up of 18 amino acids. Per the germline V gene, CDR1 is SGHAT and CDR2 is FQNNGV. CDR3 DNA: TGTGCCAGCAGCTTAGAAACCCCTAGCGGGAGGAGGGCCGGGGAGCTGTTTTTT. As protein: CASSLETPSGRRAGELFF.

This chain joins TRBV5-5 and TRBJ2-3; possible D gene TRBD1, 5 bases. This CDR3 has 14 residues. Germline loops: CDR1 SGHKS, CDR2 YYEKEE (reference sequence). Trimming removed 4 bases from V and 6 bases from J, with 15 bases in between. This CDR3 reads CASSTRPGYDTQYF. For the CDR3, the DNA is TGTGCCAGCAGCACCCGACCAGGGTATGATACGCAGTATTTT. The variable domain in full, completed from reference TRBV5-5 and TRBJ2-3, reads DAGVTQSPTHLIKTRGQQVTLRCSPISGHKSVSWYQQVLGQGPQFIFQYYEKEERGRGNFPDRFSARQFPNYSSELNVNALLLGDSALYLCASSTRPGYDTQYFGPGTRLTVL.

V gene TRBV3-1 (or the pseudogene TRBV3-2) combines with J gene TRBJ2-1; the match to TRBD2 covers 8 bases. Per germline, CDR1 LGHDT and CDR2 YNNKEL (reference sequence). Trimming removed 2 bases from V and 7 bases from J; junction bases left unmatched: 7. The CDR3 sequence is 15 residues long. CDR3 nucleotides: TGTGCCAGCAGCCAACCAGCGGGAGAGGTGAATGAGCAGTTCTTC. Its translation: CASSQPAGEVNEQFF.

This chain uses TRBV7-2 with TRBJ2-2; a weak D match, TRBD1 (5 bases). The CDR3 has 15 residues. The ends were cut back, 5 bases at V and 4 bases at J, with 14 bases in the middle. Germline V lookup: CDR1 SGHTA, CDR2 FQGNSA. The CDR3 protein is CASSQQVVGTGELFF. In DNA, the CDR3 is TGTGCCAGCAGCCAACAGGTGGTGGGCACCGGGGAGCTGTTTTTT. The full variable domain, in which reference TRBV7-2 and TRBJ2-2 provide the parts outside the CDR3, is GAGVSQSPSNKVTEKGKDVELRCDPISGHTALYWYRQSLGQGLEFLIYFQGNSAPDKSGLPSDRFSAERTGGSVSTLTIQRTQQEDSAVYLCASSQQVVGTGELFFGEGSRLTVL.

The chain couples TRBV7-2 to TRBJ2-7; D is perhaps TRBD1 (6 bases). Trimming took 5 bases from V and 0 from J, leaving 17 bases between them. The length of the CDR3 is 16 residues. The germline V gene encodes CDR1 SGHTA and CDR2 FQGNSA. The CDR3 loop is CASSPQGPGVSYEQYF. The CDR3 DNA follows: TGTGCCAGCAGCCCACAAGGGCCAGGGGTCTCCTACGAGCAGTACTTC.

The CDR3 loop reads CASSSRLAGGSGETQYF. CDR3 nucleotides: TGCGCCAGCAGCTCCCGACTAGCGGGAGGGTCGGGAGAGACCCAGTACTTC. This rearrangement joins TRBV5-1 to TRBJ2-5, with TRBD2 matching over 14 bases. Trimming at V came to 3 bases and at J to 4 bases, leaving 8 bases not matched to a gene. The germline V gene has CDR1 SGHRS and CDR2 YFSETQ. CDR3 length: 17 amino acids. The entire variable domain, with the rest obtained from reference TRBV5-1 and TRBJ2-5, is as follows: KAGVTQTPRYLIKTRGQQVTLSCSPISGHRSVSWYQQTPGQGLQFLFEYFSETQRNKGNFPGRFSGRQFSNSRSEMNVSTLELGDSALYLCASSSRLAGGSGETQYFGPGTRLLVL.

The CDR3 loop is CASRHRQGGTEAFF. CDR3 bases: TGTGCCAGCAGGCACAGACAGGGTGGAACTGAAGCTTTCTTT. V and J are TRBV28 and TRBJ1-1; TRBD1 matches at 7 bases. Germline lookup yields CDR1 MDHEN and CDR2 SYDVKM. V lost 6 bases to trimming and J lost 5 bases; unmatched junction nucleotides: 9. This CDR3 comprises 14 residues.

V gene TRBV28 combines with J gene TRBJ1-1; weak D call: TRBD1 (6 bases). With 5 bases removed from V and 11 bases from J, the gap between germline ends came to 15 bases. The germline CDR1 and CDR2 sequences are MDHEN and SYDVKM. The CDR3 consists of 12 residues. The CDR3 is CASSVTGKHAFF. The CDR3 nucleotides are TGTGCCAGCAGTGTTACAGGGAAACACGCTTTCTTT.

This chain joins TRBV11-2 and TRBJ2-7; 10 bases map to TRBD1. The CDR3 consists of 15 residues. The V gene end was trimmed by 2 bases and the J gene end by 8 bases; junction bases not matched to a gene: 9. CDR1 SGHAT and CDR2 FQNNGV come from the germline V gene. CDR3 nucleotide sequence: TGTGCCAGCAGCTTACTTGGACAGGGGGGGAACAAGCAGTACTTC. Its translation is CASSLLGQGGNKQYF.

This chain connects TRBV5-1 to TRBJ2-7, with 11 positions matching TRBD2. The CDR3 has 14 amino acids. V lost 5 bases to trimming and J lost 7 bases; unmatched junction nucleotides: 8. Germline V gene sequence: CDR1 SGHRS, CDR2 YFSETQ. The CDR3 reads CASRVLAGAGEQYF. The DNA for the CDR3 is TGCGCCAGCAGAGTACTAGCGGGAGCCGGGGAGCAGTACTTC.

The chain recombines TRBV6-5 with TRBJ1-2, with 8 bases that match TRBD1. Germline V lookup: CDR1 MNHEY, CDR2 SVGAGI. V was pared by 5 bases and J by 7 bases, with 12 bases of the junction left unmatched. This CDR3 spans 15 amino acids. CDR3 bases: TGTGCCAGCAGTAACCCGGGACAGGATAGGGTTGGCTACACCTTC. It codes for CASSNPGQDRVGYTF.

The chain combines TRBV15 with TRBJ2-7; 8 positions match TRBD2. V dropped 1 base and J dropped 3; count of bases not matched to a gene: 2. This CDR3 comprises 14 residues. Germline values: CDR1 LNHNV, CDR2 YYDKDF (reference sequence). Here the CDR3 reads CATSRGTSGYEQYF. The CDR3 DNA follows: TGTGCCACCAGCAGAGGTACTAGCGGCTACGAGCAGTACTTC.

V and J are TRBV5-8 and TRBJ2-7, with D perhaps matching TRBD1 (5 bases). The CDR3 extends over 12 amino acids. V was cut by 5 bases and J by 7 bases, with 13 bases left in between. Germline CDR1 and CDR2: SGHTS and YDEGEE. The CDR3 protein is CASRGLYWEQYF. The CDR3 DNA reads as TGTGCCAGCAGGGGGCTTTATTGGGAGCAGTACTTC.

The chain couples TRBV15 to TRBJ2-7; weak D call: TRBD2 (7 bases). The CDR3 sequence is 16 residues long. Trimming removed 1 base at V and 3 bases at J, with 16 bases between. The germline V gene has CDR1 LNHNV and CDR2 YYDKDF (reference sequence). CDR3 nucleotide sequence: TGTGCCACCAGCAGAGGGGGGGGACAAGGGCGCTACGAGCAGTACTTC. Its protein is CATSRGGGQGRYEQYF.

The chain employs TRBV11-2 and TRBJ2-4, with TRBD1 identical over 10 bases. Germline V CDR1 and CDR2: SGHAT, FQNNGV. The J segment lost 12 bases and the V segment lost 5 bases, leaving 7 bases of the junction unmatched. The CDR3 sequence is 13 residues long. CDR3 DNA sequence: TGTGCCAGCAGCGCCAACCGGGACAGGGGTCAGTACTTC. Its protein product is CASSANRDRGQYF.

This clone was seen more than once but under ten times. The J gene is TRBJ2-1, the V gene TRBV6-5; 11 nucleotides align to TRBD2. CDR3 length: 15 amino acids. The J segment lost 4 bases and the V segment lost 6 bases, leaving 5 bases of the junction unmatched. CDR1 is MNHEY, CDR2 SVGAGI, per germline. This CDR3 reads CASRSLAGGYNEQFF. The CDR3 DNA is TGTGCCAGCAGGTCTCTAGCGGGGGGTTACAATGAGCAGTTCTTC.

V and J are TRBV27 and TRBJ2-7, with 8 bases identical to TRBD1. Trimming cost V 0 bases and J 2 bases; bases outside gene matches: 3. Germline V lookup: CDR1 MNHEY, CDR2 SMNVEV (reference sequence). This CDR3 contains 15 residues. The DNA of the CDR3 is TGTGCCAGCAGTTTATCCCCACAGGGGGCCTACGAGCAGTACTTC. Its protein product is CASSLSPQGAYEQYF.

This clone appeared a single time. The chain joins TRBV13 to TRBJ1-1; D unclear. Germline V gene sequence: CDR1 PRHDT, CDR2 FYEKMQ (reference sequence). Between the trimmed V and J ends, which lost 2 bases and 1 base, there was a span of 8 bases. This CDR3 is built from 14 residues. This CDR3 is CASSLMGSNTEAFF. For the CDR3, the DNA is TGTGCCAGCAGCTTAATGGGCTCGAACACTGAAGCTTTCTTT.

The V and J genes are TRBV27 and TRBJ1-1, with D tentatively TRBD1 (5 bases). The CDR3 runs 15 residues. V lost 4 bases and J 1 base, leaving 13 bases between the germline ends. Germline V gene data show CDR1 as MNHEY and CDR2 as SMNVEV (reference sequence). CDR3 bases: TGTGCCAGCAGTTCTCCAGGGCAGAGGAACACTGAAGCTTTCTTT. This gives the protein CASSSPGQRNTEAFF.

The chain carries TRBV28 and TRBJ1-1, with D unclear. This CDR3 comprises 15 residues. Per the germline V gene, CDR1 is MDHEN and CDR2 is SYDVKM. Between the trimmed V and J ends, which lost 5 bases and 4 bases, there was a span of 17 bases. CDR3: CASSPEGRQATEAFF. CDR3 sequence (DNA): TGTGCCAGCAGTCCAGAGGGCAGGCAAGCCACTGAAGCTTTCTTT.

V usage is TRBV3-1 (or the pseudogene TRBV3-2) and J usage is TRBJ2-1, with 13 bases identical to TRBD2. Trimming at V came to 3 bases and at J to 1 base, leaving 0 bases not matched to a gene. Per the germline V gene, CDR1 is LGHDT and CDR2 is YNNKEL (reference sequence). This CDR3 contains 16 residues. Here the CDR3 reads CASSQGLAGSYNEQFF. The CDR3 DNA sequence: TGTGCCAGCAGCCAGGGACTAGCGGGATCCTACAATGAGCAGTTCTTC.

The chain links TRBV2 to TRBJ1-5; possibly TRBD1 for D (5 bases). CDR1 is SNHLY and CDR2 is FYNNEI in the germline V gene. V lost 9 bases and J lost 8, with 26 bases in between. This CDR3 spans 16 amino acids. CDR3 region: CASREGGRAWGEPQHF. The CDR3, as DNA: TGTGCCAGTAGGGAGGGCGGCCGGGCCTGGGGGGAGCCCCAGCATTTT.

The rearrangement links TRBV5-1 to TRBJ2-1, with 7 bases fitting TRBD2. The V segment lost 5 bases and the J segment 10 bases; nucleotides outside the gene matches: 12. There are 14 residues in the CDR3. Per germline, CDR1 SGHRS and CDR2 YFSETQ. The CDR3 DNA sequence: TGCGCCAGCAGACAAAGCGGGACGGCGGGGGAGCAGTTCTTC. This translates into CASRQSGTAGEQFF. Full variable domain (remainder filled in from reference TRBV5-1 and TRBJ2-1): KAGVTQTPRYLIKTRGQQVTLSCSPISGHRSVSWYQQTPGQGLQFLFEYFSETQRNKGNFPGRFSGRQFSNSRSEMNVSTLELGDSALYLCASRQSGTAGEQFFGPGTRLTVL.

This clone has only one observation. The chain joins TRBV19 to TRBJ1-2; D is undetermined. Per germline, CDR1 LNHDA and CDR2 SQIVND (reference sequence). CDR3 length: 15 residues. Trimming took 6 bases from V and 2 from J, leaving 16 bases between them. Here the CDR3 DNA reads TGTGCCAGTAGCTTCGGTAGCGCTGGAAACTATGGCTACACCTTC. It codes for CASSFGSAGNYGYTF.

CDR3 residues: CASTQETQYF. The CDR3 bases are TGTGCCAGCACTCAAGAGACCCAGTACTTC. The chain uses TRBV6-4 and TRBJ2-5; D unclear. The CDR3 covers 10 residues. CDR1 and CDR2 from the germline V gene are MRHNA and SNTAGT. V lost 7 bases to trimming and J lost 2 bases, with 2 bases between them.

The V call is TRBV27, the J call TRBJ2-6; 10 bases map to TRBD2. The CDR3 length is 16 residues. CDR1 and CDR2 from the germline V gene are MNHEY and SMNVEV (reference sequence). Germline trimming cut 6 bases from V and 2 bases from J; bases unmatched to any gene: 4. The CDR3 region is CASRTSGLTGANVLTF. The CDR3, as DNA: TGTGCCAGCAGGACTAGCGGGTTAACTGGGGCCAACGTCCTGACTTTC.

The rearrangement links TRBV19 to TRBJ2-1, with TRBD2 as a possible D gene (6 bases). Germline V CDR1 and CDR2: LNHDA, SQIVND (reference sequence). Trimming stripped 4 bases from V and 3 bases from J, with 10 bases between. CDR3 length: 14 residues. The CDR3 spells CASSKLADYNEQFF. The CDR3 DNA sequence: TGTGCCAGTAGTAAATTAGCGGACTACAATGAGCAGTTCTTC.

The chain has TRBV6-5 and TRBJ2-2; D ambiguous. The CDR3 sequence is 12 residues long. V was clipped by 5 bases and J by 5 bases, with 6 bases between them. The germline V gene encodes CDR1 MNHEY and CDR2 SVGAGI. In nucleotides, the CDR3 is TGTGCCAGCAGTCGGTGGACCGGGGAGCTGTTTTTT. Translated, it gives CASSRWTGELFF.

The chain joins TRBV11-2 to TRBJ2-7; D is undetermined. Trimming stripped 5 bases from V and 4 bases from J, with 6 bases between. Germline CDR1 reads SGHAT; CDR2 reads FQNNGV. The CDR3 spans 11 residues. This CDR3 reads CASSTSYEQYF. DNA of the CDR3: TGTGCCAGCAGCACATCTTACGAGCAGTACTTC. The complete variable domain, with remaining parts taken from reference TRBV11-2 and TRBJ2-7, reads EAGVAQSPRYKIIEKRQSVAFWCNPISGHATLYWYQQILGQGPKLLIQFQNNGVVDDSQLPKDRFSAERLKGVDSTLKIQPAKLEDSAVYLCASSTSYEQYFGPGTRLTVT.